This T cell receptor beta chain came from a study of blood T cell repertoires in COVID-19. Study-level background: Acute-phase and convalescent COVID-19 samples originated in the United States, Italy and Spain. PBMCs, B-cell-depleted T cells, or T cells provided the cDNA or gDNA that made up the material.

Trimming removed 2 bases at V and 2 bases at J, with 10 bases between. This CDR3 contains 14 residues. The germline CDR1 and CDR2 sequences are SGHAT and FQNNGV. This table comes from immunoSEQ multiplex PCR, and its TCRdb copy is limited to in-frame clones, with some not included. The sample includes 90,000 to 110,000 clones, 75% to 85% seen only once; the top ten take 7.9%. The chain has TRBV11-2 and TRBJ2-7; D is unclear. This TCR was sampled from a woman aged 80 or over with active or convalescent COVID-19. Material: peripheral blood. The CDR3 here is CASSLYQLTYEQYF. CDR3 coding DNA: TGTGCCAGCAGCTTATACCAGTTAACCTACGAGCAGTACTTC.